This T cell receptor beta chain was captured in a study of T cells in tumors after PD-1 blockade. Study details: Treatment was either pembrolizumab 200 mg every 3 weeks or cemiplimab 350 mg every 2 weeks.

This table comes from immunoSEQ multiplex PCR, and its TCRdb copy is limited to in-frame clones, with some not included. The data show 45,000 to 50,000 clones, with 70% to 85% seen just once and 8% to 10% held by the top ten. Trimming removed 0 bases from V and 4 bases from J; junction bases left unmatched: 6. CDR1 and CDR2 from the germline V gene are SGHRS and YFSETQ. This CDR3 is 15 amino acids long. This material consisted of PBMCs, taken before anti-PD-1 therapy. This clonotype was sampled from a human donor with advanced basal cell or squamous cell carcinoma (not recorded which). V is TRBV5-1 and J is TRBJ2-7, with 8 bases aligning to TRBD1. The CDR3 sequence: CASSLGTGNLYEQYF. CDR3 coding DNA: TGCGCCAGCAGCTTGGGGACAGGGAATCTTTACGAGCAGTACTTC.